Below are 7 T cell receptor beta chains sequenced from a single sample in a study of shared clonotypes between healthy human individuals. Sequencing was performed with immunoSEQ multiplex PCR; in TCRdb, only in-frame clones are kept and a portion is missing. Found here are 1.6 million or so clones, around 97% of them singletons; the top ten hold 1% to 1.5%. Input material: naive CD4+ T cells sorted from blood. Documented subset: CD45RA+ positively selected. These receptors all come from a man aged 30 to 39 in good health.

This chain uses TRBV2 with TRBJ2-1, with D perhaps TRBD1 (6 bases). CDR1 and CDR2 (germline): SNHLY, FYNNEI. The V end lost 5 bases, the J end lost 10 bases, and 15 bases lay between the germline ends. The CDR3 runs 13 residues. The CDR3 nucleotides are TGTGCCAGCAGTCGACAGGACGGAGCGGAGCAGTTCTTC. Translating gives CASSRQDGAEQFF. The entire variable domain, with the rest obtained from reference TRBV2 and TRBJ2-1, is as follows: EPEVTQTPSHQVTQMGQEVILRCVPISNHLYFYWYRQILGQKVEFLVSFYNNEISEKSEIFDDQFSVERPDGSNFTLKIRSTKLEDSAMYFCASSRQDGAEQFFGPGTRLTVL.

The rearrangement uses TRBV7-6 and TRBJ1-5; 8 nucleotides line up with TRBD1. The CDR3 length is 15 residues. The germline V gene has CDR1 SGHVS and CDR2 FNYEAQ. J gave up 1 base and V 1 base, and 0 bases lay outside the gene matches. The CDR3 loop is CASSLDRGSNQPQHF. The CDR3 DNA sequence: TGTGCCAGCAGCTTAGACAGGGGGAGCAATCAGCCCCAGCATTTT.

In the case of this clone: Distinct nucleotide sequences in the sample also encode this CDR3. This chain uses TRBV20-1 with TRBJ2-5; D is unclear. The CDR3 loop spans 9 amino acids. Germline CDR1 is DFQATT and CDR2 is SNEGSKA (reference sequence). The V gene lost 6 bases and the J gene lost 7 bases, with 6 bases spanning the gap. The CDR3 bases are TGCAGTGCCGAACGGACCCAGTACTTC. It is translated as CSAERTQYF.

CDR3 nucleotides: TGTGCCAGCAGTTTTCTCCTCTCAAGGACTAGCGGGAGGAGGTGGGAGACCCAGTACTTC. Translation gives CASSFLLSRTSGRRWETQYF. The V and J genes are TRBV28 and TRBJ2-5, with TRBD2 matching 14 bases. The CDR3 spans 20 residues. Losses at the gene ends were 3 bases for V and 5 bases for J; bases not matched to a gene: 17. The germline V gene encodes CDR1 MDHEN and CDR2 SYDVKM.

V is TRBV11-2 and J is TRBJ1-2; D uncertain. Germline V gene lookup returns CDR1 SGHAT and CDR2 FQNNGV. The CDR3 is 15 amino acids. V was pared by 2 bases and J by 4 bases, with 14 bases between. The chain's CDR3 is CASSLYRESGYGYTF. DNA for the CDR3: TGTGCCAGCAGCTTATATCGGGAGAGTGGCTATGGCTACACCTTC.

This clone was seen only once. The identical CDR3 is also encoded by other nucleotide sequences in the sample. This chain connects TRBV5-1 to TRBJ2-2, with 7 bases that match TRBD2. Germline V CDR1 and CDR2: SGHRS, YFSETQ. The trim removed 4 bases at V and 2 bases at J, leaving 2 bases unmatched. The CDR3 sequence is 14 residues long. The CDR3 sequence is CASSPGGNTGELFF. The DNA for the CDR3 is TGCGCCAGCAGCCCGGGGGGTAACACCGGGGAGCTGTTTTTT. Complete variable domain (other parts from reference TRBV5-1 and TRBJ2-2): KAGVTQTPRYLIKTRGQQVTLSCSPISGHRSVSWYQQTPGQGLQFLFEYFSETQRNKGNFPGRFSGRQFSNSRSEMNVSTLELGDSALYLCASSPGGNTGELFFGEGSRLTVL.

V usage is TRBV11-3 and J usage is TRBJ2-5; 16 nucleotides line up with TRBD2. The CDR3 runs 15 residues. The V gene end was trimmed by 5 bases and the J gene end by 6 bases; junction bases not matched to a gene: 3. The V gene's germline CDR1 is SGHNT and CDR2 YENEEA. In DNA, the CDR3 is TGTGCCAGCAGCGTGGGACTAGCGGGAGGGCAGACCCAGTACTTC. It encodes CASSVGLAGGQTQYF.